The next 11 T cell receptor beta chains were all read from a single sample in a study of T cells in Graves' hyperthyroidism and ophthalmopathy. The TCR beta CDR3 regions underwent amplification using RNA transcripts as the source. TCR CDR3 regions were first amplified by RT-PCR with HTBI primers. TCRdb processed the multiplex PCR reads anew with MiXCR; each CDR3 protein has one entry. The sample shows 500,000 to 550,000 distinct CDR3 sequences, just under 20% of them seen only once. The sequenced sample was blood. The receptors were gathered from a man aged 40-49 years with Graves' ophthalmopathy.

The chain combines TRBV5-6 with TRBJ1-1, with 8 bases identical to TRBD1. Germline V gene lookup returns CDR1 SGHDT and CDR2 YYEEEE. The CDR3 runs to 17 residues. Trimming at V came to 0 bases and at J to 0 bases, leaving 7 bases not matched to a gene. CDR3 protein: CASSLEQGATLNTEAFF. The CDR3 bases are TGTGCCAGCAGCTTGGAGCAGGGGGCTACCCTGAACACTGAAGCTTTCTTT.

The table lists this clonotype with a count of one. Written as DNA, the CDR3 is TGTGCCAGCAGTGGGGTAACTAGCTCTGGGGCCAACGTCCTGACTTTC. It translates to CASSGVTSSGANVLTF. V usage is TRBV2 and J usage is TRBJ2-6; weak D call: TRBD2 (5 bases). Germline loops: CDR1 SNHLY, CDR2 FYNNEI. This CDR3 region has 16 residues. V lost 4 bases, J lost 0 bases, and 10 bases lay in between.

This clonotype was seen a few times. The chain recombines TRBV4-3 with TRBJ2-2; weak D call: TRBD2 (5 bases). In germline, CDR1 is LGHNA, CDR2 YSLEER. The CDR3 is 16 residues long. V lost 3 bases and J lost 1, with 12 bases in between. In DNA form, the CDR3 reads TGCGCCAGCAGCCATGGTACGGGGATGAACACCGGGGAGCTGTTTTTT. Its protein is CASSHGTGMNTGELFF.

This clonotype was detected ten times or more. The chain joins TRBV5-1 to TRBJ1-1; D may be TRBD1 (5 bases). This CDR3 contains 14 residues. Germline V gene lookup returns CDR1 SGHRS and CDR2 YFSETQ. Trimming left V 1 base short and J 4 bases short, with 11 bases between. The CDR3 sequence: CASSLHGGITEAFF. The CDR3, as DNA: TGCGCCAGCAGCTTGCACGGGGGGATCACTGAAGCTTTCTTT.

This clonotype was observed a handful of times. J is TRBJ1-5 and V is TRBV3-1, with D possibly being TRBD1 (5 bases). Trimming removed 5 bases from V and 2 bases from J, with 13 bases in between. The CDR3 runs to 15 residues. Germline V CDR1 and CDR2: LGHDT, YNNKEL (reference sequence). CDR3 loop: CASSSKGERNQPQHF. CDR3 in DNA: TGTGCCAGCAGCTCTAAAGGGGAGCGCAATCAGCCCCAGCATTTT. Supplemented by reference TRBV3-1 and TRBJ1-5, the full variable domain reads DTAVSQTPKYLVTQMGNDKSIKCEQNLGHDTMYWYKQDSKKFLKIMFSYNNKELIINETVPNRFSPKSPDKAHLNLHINSLELGDSAVYFCASSSKGERNQPQHFGDGTRLSIL.

There are a few counts of this clonotype. The chain combines TRBV11-1 with TRBJ1-1; D gene ambiguous. The CDR3 is 13 residues long. CDR1 and CDR2 (germline): SGHAT, FQDESV (reference sequence). Trimming removed 0 bases from V and 7 bases from J, with 9 bases in between. CDR3 in amino acids: CASSLADQDEAFF. The CDR3 DNA reads TGTGCCAGCAGCTTAGCGGACCAGGATGAAGCTTTCTTT. Full variable domain (rest looked up from reference TRBV11-1 and TRBJ1-1): EAEVAQSPRYKITEKSQAVAFWCDPISGHATLYWYRQILGQGPELLVQFQDESVVDDSQLPKDRFSAERLKGVDSTLKIQPAELGDSAMYLCASSLADQDEAFFGQGTRLTVV.

This clonotype was found a few times. This sequence joins TRBV19 and TRBJ2-1; unclear D gene. The CDR3 sequence is 16 residues long. CDR1 is LNHDA, CDR2 SQIVND, per germline (reference sequence). V dropped 6 bases and J dropped 6 bases, with 21 bases sitting between them. This CDR3 is CASSTWVLHTTNEQFF. The CDR3 region has the DNA TGTGCCAGTAGCACCTGGGTCCTCCACACCACCAATGAGCAGTTCTTC.

This clonotype has ten or more counts. The V and J genes are TRBV30 and TRBJ1-1; D unresolved. The CDR3 is 14 residues long. Germline-derived CDR1 and CDR2 are GTSNPN and SVGIG (reference sequence). V was shortened by 0 bases and J by 3 bases, with 11 bases between the two germline ends. In DNA form, the CDR3 reads TGTGCCTGGAGTGTACGCACCGGGGACACTGAAGCTTTCTTT. Translating it yields CAWSVRTGDTEAFF.

This clonotype showed up just a few times. The V gene is TRBV5-1, the J gene TRBJ2-5; TRBD2 is a possible D gene (6 bases). CDR3 size: 14 residues. Trimming removed 5 bases at V and 4 bases at J, with 15 bases between. In germline, CDR1 is SGHRS, CDR2 YFSETQ. In nucleotides, the CDR3 is TGCGCCAGCAGGGTGGTTTGGAGGGGAGAGACCCAGTACTTC. Protein sequence: CASRVVWRGETQYF.

This clonotype was found many times. This sequence joins TRBV3-1 and TRBJ1-1, with D unclear. The CDR3 is 12 amino acids. V was pared by 1 base and J by 2 bases, with 2 bases between. The germline V gene encodes CDR1 LGHDT and CDR2 YNNKEL (reference sequence). The CDR3 is CASSQVNTEAFF. The CDR3 DNA sequence: TGTGCCAGCAGCCAAGTCAACACTGAAGCTTTCTTT. The whole variable domain, remainder taken from reference TRBV3-1 and TRBJ1-1, is DTAVSQTPKYLVTQMGNDKSIKCEQNLGHDTMYWYKQDSKKFLKIMFSYNNKELIINETVPNRFSPKSPDKAHLNLHINSLELGDSAVYFCASSQVNTEAFFGQGTRLTVV.

The chain carries TRBV5-4 and TRBJ2-5; 10 bases agree with TRBD1. V shed 2 bases and J 5 bases; nucleotides not matched to a gene: 12. CDR3 size: 17 residues. Germline-derived CDR1 and CDR2 are SGHNT and YYREEE (reference sequence). In DNA form, the CDR3 reads TGTGCCAGCAGCTTCTACCGGGACAGGGGATCGTTGGAGACCCAGTACTTC. This translates into CASSFYRDRGSLETQYF.